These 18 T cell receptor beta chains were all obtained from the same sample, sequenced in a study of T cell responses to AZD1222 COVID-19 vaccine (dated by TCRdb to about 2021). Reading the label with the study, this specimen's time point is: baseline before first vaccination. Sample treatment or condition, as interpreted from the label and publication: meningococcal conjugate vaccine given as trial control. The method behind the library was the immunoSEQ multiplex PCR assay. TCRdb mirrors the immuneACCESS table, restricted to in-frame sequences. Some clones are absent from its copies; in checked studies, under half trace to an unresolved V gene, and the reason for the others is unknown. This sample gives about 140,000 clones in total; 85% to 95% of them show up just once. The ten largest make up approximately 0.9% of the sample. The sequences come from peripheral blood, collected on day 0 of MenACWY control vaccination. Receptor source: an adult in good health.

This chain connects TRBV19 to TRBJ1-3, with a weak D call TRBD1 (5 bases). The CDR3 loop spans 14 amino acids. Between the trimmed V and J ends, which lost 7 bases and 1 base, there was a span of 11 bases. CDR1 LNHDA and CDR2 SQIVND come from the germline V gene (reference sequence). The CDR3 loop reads CASIQWGSGNTIYF. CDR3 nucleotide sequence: TGTGCCAGTATCCAGTGGGGGTCTGGAAACACCATATATTTT.

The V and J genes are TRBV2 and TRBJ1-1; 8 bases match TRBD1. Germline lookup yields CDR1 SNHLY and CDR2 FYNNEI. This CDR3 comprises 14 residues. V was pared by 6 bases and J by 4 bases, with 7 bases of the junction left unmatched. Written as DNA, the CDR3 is TGTGCCAGCAGGTTTACAGGGGGGGTCACTGAAGCTTTCTTT. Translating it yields CASRFTGGVTEAFF.

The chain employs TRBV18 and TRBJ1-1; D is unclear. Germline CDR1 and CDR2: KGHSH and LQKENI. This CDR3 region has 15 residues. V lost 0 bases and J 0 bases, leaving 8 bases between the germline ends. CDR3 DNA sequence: TGTGCCAGCTCACCACCTCAGGTCATGAACACTGAAGCTTTCTTT. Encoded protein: CASSPPQVMNTEAFF. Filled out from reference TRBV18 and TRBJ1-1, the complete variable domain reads NAGVMQNPRHLVRRRGQEARLRCSPMKGHSHVYWYRQLPEEGLKFMVYLQKENIIDESGMPKERFSAEFPKEGPSILRIQQVVRGDSAAYFCASSPPQVMNTEAFFGQGTRLTVV.

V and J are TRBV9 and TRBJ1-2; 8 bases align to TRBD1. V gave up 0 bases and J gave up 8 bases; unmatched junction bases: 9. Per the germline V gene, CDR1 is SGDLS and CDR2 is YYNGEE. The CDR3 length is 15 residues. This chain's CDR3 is CASSVEAGGAEGYTF. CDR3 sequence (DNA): TGTGCCAGCAGCGTAGAGGCAGGGGGCGCAGAAGGCTACACCTTC.

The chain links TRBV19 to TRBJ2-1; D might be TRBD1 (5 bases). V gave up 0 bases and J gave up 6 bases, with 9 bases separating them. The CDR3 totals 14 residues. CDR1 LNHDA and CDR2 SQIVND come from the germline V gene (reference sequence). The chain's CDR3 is CASSIDWGVNEQFF. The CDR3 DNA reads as TGTGCCAGTAGTATAGACTGGGGCGTCAATGAGCAGTTCTTC.

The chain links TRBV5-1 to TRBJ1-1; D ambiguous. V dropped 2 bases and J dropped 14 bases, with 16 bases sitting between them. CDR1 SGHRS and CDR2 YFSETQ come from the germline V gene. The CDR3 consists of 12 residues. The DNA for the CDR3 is TGCGCCAGCAGCTTAAATAGTCATGGGATGTTCTTT. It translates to CASSLNSHGMFF.

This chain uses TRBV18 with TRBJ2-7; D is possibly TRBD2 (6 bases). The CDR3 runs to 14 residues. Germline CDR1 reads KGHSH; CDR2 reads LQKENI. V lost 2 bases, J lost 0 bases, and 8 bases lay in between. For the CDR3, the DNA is TGTGCCAGCTCACCATACGGGGGCTCCTACGAGCAGTACTTC. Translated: CASSPYGGSYEQYF.

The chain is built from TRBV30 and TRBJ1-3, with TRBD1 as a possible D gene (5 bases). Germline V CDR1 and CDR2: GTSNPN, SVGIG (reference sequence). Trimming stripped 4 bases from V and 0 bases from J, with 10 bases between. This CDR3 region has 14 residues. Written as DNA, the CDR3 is TGTGCCTGGAATCGGGACTTCTCTGGAAACACCATATATTTT. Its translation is CAWNRDFSGNTIYF. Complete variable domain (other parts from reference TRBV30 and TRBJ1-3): SQTIHQWPATLVQPVGSPLSLECTVEGTSNPNLYWYRQAAGRGLQLLFYSVGIGQISSEVPQNLSASRPQDRQFILSSKKLLLSDSGFYLCAWNRDFSGNTIYFGEGSWLTVV.

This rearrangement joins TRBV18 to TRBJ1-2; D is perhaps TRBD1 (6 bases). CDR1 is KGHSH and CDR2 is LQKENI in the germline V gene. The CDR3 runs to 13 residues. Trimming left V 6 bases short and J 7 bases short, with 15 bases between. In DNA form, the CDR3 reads TGTGCCAGCTCGCCTCAACAGGGAGTTGGCTACACCTTC. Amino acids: CASSPQQGVGYTF.

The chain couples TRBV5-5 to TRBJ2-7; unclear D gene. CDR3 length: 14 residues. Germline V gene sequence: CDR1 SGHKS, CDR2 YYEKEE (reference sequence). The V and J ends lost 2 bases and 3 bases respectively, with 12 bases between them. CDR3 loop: CASSFRLIDYEQYF. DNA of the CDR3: TGTGCCAGCAGCTTTCGACTGATAGACTACGAGCAGTACTTC.

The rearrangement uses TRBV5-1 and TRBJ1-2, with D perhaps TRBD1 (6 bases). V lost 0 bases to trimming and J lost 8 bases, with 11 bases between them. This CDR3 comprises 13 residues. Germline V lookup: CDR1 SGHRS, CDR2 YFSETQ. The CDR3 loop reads CASSLGGARGYTF. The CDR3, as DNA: TGCGCCAGCAGCTTGGGGGGGGCGCGAGGCTACACCTTC.

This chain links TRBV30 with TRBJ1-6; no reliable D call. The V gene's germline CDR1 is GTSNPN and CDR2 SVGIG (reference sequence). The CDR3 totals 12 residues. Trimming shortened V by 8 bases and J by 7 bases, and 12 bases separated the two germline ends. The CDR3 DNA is TGTGCCCCGGAGTATGGGAATTCACCCCTCCACTTT. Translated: CAPEYGNSPLHF.

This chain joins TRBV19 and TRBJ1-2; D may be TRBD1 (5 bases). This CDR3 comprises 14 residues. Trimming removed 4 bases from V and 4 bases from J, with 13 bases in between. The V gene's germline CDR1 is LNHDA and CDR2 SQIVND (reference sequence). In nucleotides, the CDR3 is TGTGCCAGTAGTAGCCCGGGACGGGGCTATGGCTACACCTTC. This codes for CASSSPGRGYGYTF.

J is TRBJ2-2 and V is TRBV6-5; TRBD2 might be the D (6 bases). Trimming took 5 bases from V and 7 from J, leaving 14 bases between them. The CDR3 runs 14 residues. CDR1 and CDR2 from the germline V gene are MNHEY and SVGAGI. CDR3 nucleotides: TGTGCCAGCAGTCCTGGGACTTCGAACGGGGAGCTGTTTTTT. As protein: CASSPGTSNGELFF.

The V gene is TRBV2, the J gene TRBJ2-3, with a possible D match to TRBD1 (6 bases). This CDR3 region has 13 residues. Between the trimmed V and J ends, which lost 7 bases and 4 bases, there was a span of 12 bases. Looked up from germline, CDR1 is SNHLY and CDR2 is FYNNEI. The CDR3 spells CASKETGPDTQYF. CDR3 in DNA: TGTGCCAGCAAGGAGACAGGACCAGATACGCAGTATTTT.

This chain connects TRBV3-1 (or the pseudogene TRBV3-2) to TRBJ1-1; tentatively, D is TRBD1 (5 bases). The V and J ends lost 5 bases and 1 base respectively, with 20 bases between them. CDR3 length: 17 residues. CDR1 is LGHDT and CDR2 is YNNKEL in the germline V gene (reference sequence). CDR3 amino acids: CASSEYTFWRGNTEAFF. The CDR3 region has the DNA TGTGCCAGCAGCGAGTACACCTTTTGGAGGGGGAACACTGAAGCTTTCTTT.

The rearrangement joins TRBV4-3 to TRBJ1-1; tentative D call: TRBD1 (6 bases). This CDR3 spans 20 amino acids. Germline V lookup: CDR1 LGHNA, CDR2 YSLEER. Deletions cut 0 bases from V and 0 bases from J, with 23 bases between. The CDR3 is CASSQDLGFRGTRMNTEAFF. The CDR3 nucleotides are TGCGCCAGCAGCCAAGATTTGGGATTTAGGGGGACACGTATGAACACTGAAGCTTTCTTT.

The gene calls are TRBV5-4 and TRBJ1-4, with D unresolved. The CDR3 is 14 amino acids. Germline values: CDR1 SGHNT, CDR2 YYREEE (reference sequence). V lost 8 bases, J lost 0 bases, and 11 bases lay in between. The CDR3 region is CASGEFATNEKLFF. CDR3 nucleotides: TGTGCCAGTGGGGAGTTTGCAACTAATGAAAAACTGTTTTTT. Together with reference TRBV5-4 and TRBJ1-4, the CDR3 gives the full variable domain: ETGVTQSPTHLIKTRGQQVTLRCSSQSGHNTVSWYQQALGQGPQFIFQYYREEENGRGNFPPRFSGLQFPNYSSELNVNALELDDSALYLCASGEFATNEKLFFGSGTQLSVL.